Below are 23 T cell receptor beta chains sequenced from a single sample in a study of vaccination and CD4 T cells after COVID-19. The Oncomine TCR Beta short-read assay was applied to DNA of cultured CD4+ T cells. TCRdb ran MiXCR on the PCR reads and lists one entry per CDR3 protein. There are around 10,000 distinct CDR3 sequences in the sample; 69% occur only once, and 10% lies in the top ten. Noted treatment: 10-day PBMC culture with coronavirus spike peptide pools or control peptides (ViraFEST assay). Their antigens remain unidentified. The sequencing input was CD4+ T cells from blood, cultured in vitro. The receptor set was obtained from a human donor who had recovered from COVID-19.

The rearrangement joins TRBV24-1 to TRBJ2-7; 8 bases align to TRBD1. This CDR3 comprises 14 residues. J gave up 3 bases and V 4 bases, and 4 bases lay outside the gene matches. Germline V gives CDR1 KGHDR, CDR2 SFDVKD. The CDR3 DNA reads TGTGCCACCAGTGACAGTGACAGGGGCTACGAGCAGTACTTC. This translates into CATSDSDRGYEQYF.

V and J are TRBV6-1 and TRBJ1-2; 9 bases map to TRBD1. The V gene's germline CDR1 is MNHNS and CDR2 SASEGT. The CDR3 sequence is 14 residues long. The junction had 2 bases not matched to a gene; V was cut back by 3 bases and J by 3 bases. CDR3 in amino acids: CASSDGTGYYGYTF. The CDR3 nucleotides read TGTGCCAGCAGTGACGGGACAGGGTACTATGGCTACACCTTC.

This chain links TRBV7-9 with TRBJ2-1; TRBD2 is a possible D gene (6 bases). The CDR3 is made up of 15 amino acids. Germline V gene data show CDR1 as SEHNR and CDR2 as FQNEAQ (reference sequence). Trimming took off 3 bases at V and 5 bases at J, with 14 bases between the two ends. The CDR3 loop reads CASSFGGLIDNEQFF. The CDR3 bases are TGTGCCAGCAGCTTTGGGGGACTGATAGACAATGAGCAGTTCTTC.

Only a few counts were recorded for this clonotype. The chain couples TRBV10-1 to TRBJ1-4; no clear D gene. V was shortened by 5 bases and J by 7 bases, with 11 bases between the two germline ends. This CDR3 contains 13 residues. Germline CDR1 is WNHNN and CDR2 is SYGVQD (reference sequence). The CDR3 is CASSNAMGEKLFF. The CDR3 region has the DNA TGCGCCAGCAGTAACGCAATGGGTGAAAAACTGTTTTTT.

This chain uses TRBV25-1 with TRBJ1-2, with D possibly being TRBD1 (6 bases). CDR1 is MGHDK and CDR2 is SYGVNS in the germline V gene. This CDR3 contains 16 residues. The V end lost 3 bases, the J end lost 0 bases, and 14 bases lay between the germline ends. In DNA form, the CDR3 reads TGTGCCAGCAGTGACGCCCGCAAGGGGGCTAACTATGGCTACACCTTC. Its protein product is CASSDARKGANYGYTF.

The CDR3 coding sequence is TGTGCCAGCAGTGAATATAGGGTAAACACTGAAGCTTTCTTT. Protein: CASSEYRVNTEAFF. V and J are TRBV2 and TRBJ1-1; D is uncertain. The CDR3 sequence is 14 residues long. CDR1 is SNHLY and CDR2 is FYNNEI in the germline V gene. Between the trimmed V and J ends, which lost 2 bases and 2 bases, there was a span of 9 bases.

The rearrangement joins TRBV7-8 to TRBJ1-2; no definite D call. CDR3 length equals 15 residues. Deletions cut 1 base from V and 3 bases from J, with 12 bases between. The germline CDR1 and CDR2 sequences are SGHVS and FQNEAQ. The CDR3 nucleotides read TGTGCCAGCAGCTTAGACGGTCGCGGAGACTATGGCTACACCTTC. Protein sequence: CASSLDGRGDYGYTF.

This sequence joins TRBV15 and TRBJ1-2; D gene uncertain. Germline assignment: CDR1 LNHNV and CDR2 YYDKDF (reference sequence). The CDR3 extends over 12 amino acids. Trimming left V 2 bases short and J 5 bases short, with 6 bases between. The CDR3 here is CATSRNGYGYTF. Written as DNA, the CDR3 is TGTGCCACCAGCAGAAACGGTTATGGCTACACCTTC.

The chain links TRBV20-1 to TRBJ2-1; possibly TRBD1 or TRBD2 for D (5 bases each). The CDR3 extends over 14 amino acids. Germline CDR1 reads DFQATT; CDR2 reads SNEGSKA (reference sequence). V was cut by 0 bases and J by 6 bases, with 12 bases left in between. The CDR3 DNA is TGCAGTGCTAGAGATCTAGGGACCGGCAATGAGCAGTTCTTC. This translates into CSARDLGTGNEQFF.

The genes are TRBV5-1 and TRBJ2-3; D unresolved. Germline-derived CDR1 and CDR2 are SGHRS and YFSETQ. V was cut by 2 bases and J by 6 bases, with 10 bases left in between. This CDR3 is built from 13 residues. CDR3 residues: CASSFWGRDTQYF. CDR3 bases: TGCGCCAGCAGCTTCTGGGGAAGGGATACGCAGTATTTT.

The chain has TRBV24-1 and TRBJ1-3; D possibly corresponds to TRBD1 (5 bases). Trimming took 11 bases from V and 0 from J, leaving 16 bases between them. The CDR3 loop spans 15 amino acids. The germline CDR1 and CDR2 sequences are KGHDR and SFDVKD. CDR3 sequence (DNA): TGTGCCAACGCAGACAGAGACAGCTCTGGAAACACCATATATTTT. Its translation is CANADRDSSGNTIYF.

The CDR3 spells CATSDPTGGNEKLFF. The DNA of the CDR3 is TGTGCCACCAGTGATCCGACAGGGGGTAATGAAAAACTGTTTTTT. The chain has TRBV24-1 and TRBJ1-4, with 9 bases matching TRBD1. The CDR3 is 15 residues long. The trim removed 3 bases at V and 4 bases at J, leaving 2 bases unmatched. CDR1 and CDR2 (germline): KGHDR, SFDVKD.

This clonotype was counted only a few times. This chain links TRBV6-1 with TRBJ1-5, with TRBD1 matching 10 bases. This CDR3 region has 14 residues. The junction had 7 bases not matched to a gene; V was cut back by 6 bases and J by 8 bases. Germline CDR1 and CDR2: MNHNS and SASEGT. The CDR3 spells CASSHVGQGKPQHF. The CDR3 bases are TGTGCCAGCAGCCACGTGGGACAGGGGAAGCCCCAGCATTTT.

The V and J genes are TRBV6-1 and TRBJ2-7, with D possibly TRBD1 on 8 matching bases. The V gene lost 6 bases and the J gene lost 0 bases, with 21 bases spanning the gap. This CDR3 has 17 amino acids. The V gene's germline CDR1 is MNHNS and CDR2 SASEGT. The CDR3 coding sequence is TGTGCCAGCAGCCGAAGACAGGGGAGGGTCAGCTCCTACGAGCAGTACTTC. Protein: CASSRRQGRVSSYEQYF.

The genes are TRBV27 and TRBJ2-7, with TRBD2 matching over 7 bases. Germline values: CDR1 MNHEY, CDR2 SMNVEV (reference sequence). This CDR3 region has 15 residues. V lost 10 bases, J lost 2 bases, and 14 bases stayed unmatched. The CDR3 sequence: CATARERGVAYEQYF. The CDR3 DNA follows: TGTGCCACCGCAAGAGAGCGGGGAGTGGCCTACGAGCAGTACTTC.

The CDR3 loop reads CASSTSGGPHYEQYF. In DNA, the CDR3 is TGTGCCAGCAGTACCAGCGGGGGGCCTCACTACGAGCAGTACTTC. The chain has TRBV12-3 or TRBV12-4 and TRBJ2-7, with 9 bases identical to TRBD2. J lost 3 bases, V lost 5 bases, and 8 bases had no gene match. The CDR3 spans 15 residues.

This rearrangement joins TRBV19 to TRBJ2-7; D call uncertain. Germline CDR1 reads LNHDA; CDR2 reads SQIVND (reference sequence). The CDR3 consists of 14 residues. V lost 3 bases and J 0 bases, leaving 9 bases between the germline ends. CDR3 loop: CASSISFNSYEQYF. CDR3 coding DNA: TGTGCCAGTAGTATTTCATTCAACTCCTACGAGCAGTACTTC. The entire variable domain, with the rest obtained from reference TRBV19 and TRBJ2-7, is as follows: DGGITQSPKYLFRKEGQNVTLSCEQNLNHDAMYWYRQDPGQGLRLIYYSQIVNDFQKGDIAEGYSVSREKKESFPLTVTSAQKNPTAFYLCASSISFNSYEQYFGPGTRLTVT.

This clonotype is categorized as medium-sized. The chain combines TRBV10-1 with TRBJ2-3, with 13 bases identical to TRBD2. Germline trimming cut 3 bases from V and 2 bases from J; bases unmatched to any gene: 5. Germline CDR1 is WNHNN and CDR2 is SYGVQD (reference sequence). The CDR3 is 17 amino acids. CDR3 residues: CASSDIGLAGDTDTQYF. The CDR3 coding sequence is TGCGCCAGCAGTGACATCGGACTAGCGGGAGACACAGATACGCAGTATTTT.

The table lists this clonotype with a count of one. The gene calls are TRBV2 and TRBJ2-7; 7 bases fit TRBD2. CDR3 length equals 14 residues. Germline loops: CDR1 SNHLY, CDR2 FYNNEI. The V segment lost 11 bases and the J segment 5 bases; nucleotides outside the gene matches: 15. The CDR3 reads CAARKGGSMDEQYF. The DNA of the CDR3 is TGTGCCGCGAGGAAGGGCGGGAGTATGGACGAGCAGTACTTC.

The rearrangement joins TRBV6-2 or TRBV6-3 to TRBJ1-3; D gene ambiguous. This CDR3 is 14 amino acids long. Germline V gives CDR1 MNHEY, CDR2 SVGEGT. Trimming stripped 6 bases from V and 1 base from J, with 10 bases between. The CDR3 DNA is TGTGCCAGCAGAGGCGCGGGGTCTGGAAACACCATATATTTT. Amino acids: CASRGAGSGNTIYF.

The J gene is TRBJ1-2, the V gene TRBV12-3 or TRBV12-4; D is unclear. CDR3 length equals 12 residues. Between the trimmed V and J ends, which lost 7 bases and 7 bases, there was a span of 13 bases. The CDR3 DNA reads TGTGCCAGCAACCCTGCCCCGGGTGGCTACACCTTC. Protein sequence: CASNPAPGGYTF.

The V call is TRBV5-8, the J call TRBJ2-3; D possibly corresponds to TRBD2 (6 bases). CDR1 and CDR2 from the germline V gene are SGHTS and YDEGEE. V lost 4 bases and J lost 3, with 12 bases in between. The CDR3 runs 14 residues. The CDR3 sequence is CASSPRSGTDTQYF. CDR3 nucleotide sequence: TGTGCCAGCAGCCCCAGGAGCGGGACAGATACGCAGTATTTT.

V usage is TRBV5-4 and J usage is TRBJ2-3; TRBD2 matches 11 bases. V was pared by 5 bases and J by 6 bases, with 8 bases of the junction left unmatched. Germline CDR1 is SGHNT and CDR2 is YYREEE (reference sequence). The CDR3 length is 15 residues. The CDR3: CASREVAGGRDTQYF. CDR3 coding DNA: TGTGCCAGCAGGGAGGTAGCGGGGGGGAGGGATACGCAGTATTTT.